Following are 32 T cell receptor beta chains from one sample sequenced in a study of cytomegalovirus exposure and HLA in healthy donors (dated by TCRdb to 2016 to 2017). The library was obtained by the immunoSEQ multiplex PCR assay. TCRdb took this table from immuneACCESS and kept in-frame rearrangements with V and J called. Such tables lack part of the clones; where checked against another copy, unresolved V genes explain under half of the gap, and the rest is unexplained. Recorded for this sample are 150,000 to 200,000 clones; around nine tenths of them occurred a single time. The top ten clones comprise approximately 2.6% of the sample. The sequencing sample was made of PBMCs. Receptor source: a man aged 18 to 30 in good health and CMV-seropositive.

The CDR3 coding sequence is TGTGCCAGCAGCTTAGGGAGCGTGAACACTGAAGCTTTCTTT. It translates to CASSLGSVNTEAFF. The rearrangement links TRBV7-9 to TRBJ1-1; D is uncertain. Germline CDR1 and CDR2: SEHNR and FQNEAQ (reference sequence). CDR3 length: 14 amino acids. V was clipped by 1 base and J by 0 bases, with 6 bases between them.

V gene TRBV6-1 combines with J gene TRBJ2-6; 10 bases are a match to TRBD1. CDR1 and CDR2 from the germline V gene are MNHNS and SASEGT. Losses at the gene ends were 1 base for V and 0 bases for J; bases not matched to a gene: 0. This CDR3 region has 17 residues. The chain's CDR3 is CASSEGTGGSGANVLTF. The CDR3 DNA follows: TGTGCCAGCAGTGAAGGGACAGGGGGCTCTGGGGCCAACGTCCTGACTTTC.

The chain combines TRBV28 with TRBJ2-2; D remains ambiguous. The CDR3 totals 12 residues. V lost 6 bases and J lost 5, with 7 bases in between. CDR1 is MDHEN, CDR2 SYDVKM, per germline. CDR3 coding DNA: TGTGCCAGCAGGATCGGGACCGGGGAGCTGTTTTTT. Protein: CASRIGTGELFF.

V usage is TRBV7-8 and J usage is TRBJ2-1, with D perhaps matching TRBD2 (5 bases). Germline loops: CDR1 SGHVS, CDR2 FQNEAQ. This CDR3 has 14 amino acids. V was trimmed by 4 bases and J by 8 bases, leaving 15 bases between them. The chain's CDR3 is CASSSPLLAHEQFF. CDR3 DNA: TGTGCCAGCAGCTCTCCCCTTCTAGCACATGAGCAGTTCTTC.

This chain uses TRBV5-1 with TRBJ2-3; D unclear. CDR3 length equals 14 residues. V lost 6 bases, J lost 1 base, and 12 bases lay in between. The V gene's germline CDR1 is SGHRS and CDR2 YFSETQ. The CDR3 sequence: CASNYYDGTDTQYF. In DNA, the CDR3 is TGCGCCAGCAACTACTATGATGGCACAGATACGCAGTATTTT. Full variable domain (missing parts from reference TRBV5-1 and TRBJ2-3): KAGVTQTPRYLIKTRGQQVTLSCSPISGHRSVSWYQQTPGQGLQFLFEYFSETQRNKGNFPGRFSGRQFSNSRSEMNVSTLELGDSALYLCASNYYDGTDTQYFGPGTRLTVL.

The chain recombines TRBV28 with TRBJ2-2; unclear D gene. The CDR3 runs to 14 residues. In germline, CDR1 is MDHEN, CDR2 SYDVKM. The V end lost 2 bases, the J end lost 4 bases, and 8 bases lay between the germline ends. The CDR3 DNA follows: TGTGCCAGCAGTTTAAGACTGATCACCGGGGAGCTGTTTTTT. Amino acids: CASSLRLITGELFF.

The chain carries TRBV2 and TRBJ2-7; no definite D call. This CDR3 is 16 amino acids long. The V end was cut by 0 bases, the J end by 2 bases, with 14 bases between. Germline V lookup: CDR1 SNHLY, CDR2 FYNNEI. The chain's CDR3 is CASSEAVAGQAYEQYF. The CDR3 DNA reads TGTGCCAGCAGTGAAGCGGTGGCAGGCCAAGCCTACGAGCAGTACTTC.

The V gene is TRBV28, the J gene TRBJ1-2, with 10 nucleotides matching TRBD1. The CDR3 sequence is 14 residues long. Germline V gene lookup returns CDR1 MDHEN and CDR2 SYDVKM. V was clipped by 4 bases and J by 6 bases; unmatched bases: 5. The CDR3 loop reads CASSSQGQGDGYTF. CDR3 bases: TGTGCCAGCAGTTCCCAAGGACAGGGGGATGGCTACACCTTC.

The chain couples TRBV5-1 to TRBJ2-5, with no clear D. Trimming cost V 1 base and J 3 bases, with 10 bases left between them. Germline loops: CDR1 SGHRS, CDR2 YFSETQ. The CDR3 sequence is 14 residues long. For the CDR3, the DNA is TGCGCCAGCAGCTTGAGTAGTATTGAAGAGACCCAGTACTTC. As protein: CASSLSSIEETQYF.

The V call is TRBV7-2, the J call TRBJ2-7; a weak D match, TRBD2 (6 bases). Germline CDR1 and CDR2: SGHTA and FQGNSA. The CDR3 spans 14 residues. Deletions cut 3 bases from V and 2 bases from J, with 11 bases between. CDR3 DNA: TGTGCCAGCAGCTTCGGCGGGGTGACCTACGAGCAGTACTTC. Residues: CASSFGGVTYEQYF. Together with reference TRBV7-2 and TRBJ2-7, the CDR3 gives the full variable domain: GAGVSQSPSNKVTEKGKDVELRCDPISGHTALYWYRQSLGQGLEFLIYFQGNSAPDKSGLPSDRFSAERTGGSVSTLTIQRTQQEDSAVYLCASSFGGVTYEQYFGPGTRLTVT.

V usage is TRBV9 and J usage is TRBJ2-3; D gene ambiguous. This CDR3 has 12 residues. Trimming cost V 3 bases and J 5 bases, with 7 bases left between them. CDR1 and CDR2 from the germline V gene are SGDLS and YYNGEE. In DNA form, the CDR3 reads TGTGCCAGCAGCGCGCCAGGAGATACGCAGTATTTT. It codes for CASSAPGDTQYF. Variable domain in full (rest from reference TRBV9 and TRBJ2-3): DSGVTQTPKHLITATGQRVTLRCSPRSGDLSVYWYQQSLDQGLQFLIQYYNGEERAKGNILERFSAQQFPDLHSELNLSSLELGDSALYFCASSAPGDTQYFGPGTRLTVL.

The rearrangement joins TRBV27 to TRBJ1-6; D unresolved. The CDR3 contains 15 residues. V was cut by 3 bases and J by 7 bases, with 13 bases left in between. Germline loops: CDR1 MNHEY, CDR2 SMNVEV (reference sequence). The CDR3 loop is CASSFSPPGNSPLHF. DNA for the CDR3: TGTGCCAGCAGTTTTAGCCCCCCGGGGAATTCACCCCTCCACTTT.

The chain couples TRBV27 to TRBJ2-7; TRBD2 aligns across 7 bases. Looked up from germline, CDR1 is MNHEY and CDR2 is SMNVEV (reference sequence). CDR3 length: 14 residues. With V trimmed by 2 bases and J by 5 bases, 6 bases remained unmatched. Here the CDR3 reads CASSLKLAVNEQYF. The CDR3, as DNA: TGTGCCAGCAGTTTAAAGCTAGCGGTGAACGAGCAGTACTTC.

The J gene is TRBJ2-3, the V gene TRBV5-6, with 8 bases identical to TRBD2. Trimming removed 4 bases from V and 11 bases from J; junction bases left unmatched: 6. CDR3 length: 12 residues. Germline V gives CDR1 SGHDT, CDR2 YYEEEE. The CDR3 here is CASSLRRGVQYF. The CDR3 DNA follows: TGTGCCAGCAGCCTCAGGCGGGGGGTGCAGTATTTT.

This clone was recorded only once. The V call is TRBV7-9, the J call TRBJ2-4; D ambiguous. CDR1 is SEHNR, CDR2 FQNEAQ, per germline (reference sequence). This CDR3 region has 17 residues. The V end was cut by 4 bases, the J end by 0 bases, with 16 bases between. In DNA, the CDR3 is TGTGCCAGCAGCTCTCAAGACATTCGAATAGCCAAAAACATTCAGTACTTC. It is translated as CASSSQDIRIAKNIQYF.

V usage is TRBV6-5 and J usage is TRBJ2-7; 12 bases map to TRBD2. The CDR3 is made up of 15 amino acids. CDR1 and CDR2 (germline): MNHEY, SVGAGI. Trimming removed 6 bases from V and 6 bases from J; junction bases left unmatched: 9. The CDR3 sequence is CASSRATSGSIEQYF. For the CDR3, the DNA is TGTGCCAGCAGCCGGGCGACTAGCGGGAGCATCGAGCAGTACTTC.

This clone was detected only once. The chain uses TRBV5-4 and TRBJ2-2; tentatively, D is TRBD1 (5 bases). Germline V CDR1 and CDR2: SGHNT, YYREEE (reference sequence). The ends were cut back, 2 bases at V and 6 bases at J, with 14 bases in the middle. The CDR3 runs 15 residues. The DNA of the CDR3 is TGTGCCAGCAGCTTATTCACAGGTCCGGCCGGGGAGCTGTTTTTT. Amino acids: CASSLFTGPAGELFF.

This rearrangement joins TRBV28 to TRBJ2-7; 10 bases align to TRBD1. The V gene's germline CDR1 is MDHEN and CDR2 SYDVKM. Losses at the gene ends were 4 bases for V and 6 bases for J; bases not matched to a gene: 9. The CDR3 runs 15 residues. Written as DNA, the CDR3 is TGTGCCAGCAGTTCCAGGACAGGGGGAAGGGGCGAGCAGTACTTC. Encoded protein: CASSSRTGGRGEQYF. Based on the CDR3 plus reference TRBV28 and TRBJ2-7, the full variable domain is DVKVTQSSRYLVKRTGEKVFLECVQDMDHENMFWYRQDPGLGLRLIYFSYDVKMKEKGDIPEGYSVSREKKERFSLILESASTNQTSMYLCASSSRTGGRGEQYFGPGTRLTVT.

The rearrangement uses TRBV5-1 and TRBJ2-7; D unresolved. With 1 base removed from V and 0 bases from J, the gap between germline ends came to 14 bases. Per germline, CDR1 SGHRS and CDR2 YFSETQ. The CDR3 has 16 amino acids. In DNA, the CDR3 is TGCGCCAGCAGCTTGTCCCCAGGCCCCAACTCCTACGAGCAGTACTTC. Encoded protein: CASSLSPGPNSYEQYF.

This chain joins TRBV19 and TRBJ2-3; 15 positions agree with TRBD2. J gave up 1 base and V 5 bases, and 1 base lay outside the gene matches. The CDR3 sequence is 16 residues long. Germline assignment: CDR1 LNHDA and CDR2 SQIVND (reference sequence). CDR3 in amino acids: CASSWTSGRGTDTQYF. In DNA form, the CDR3 reads TGTGCCAGTAGTTGGACTAGCGGGAGGGGCACAGATACGCAGTATTTT.

This clone was counted a single time. The V gene is TRBV7-2, the J gene TRBJ2-7, with 11 bases aligning to TRBD1. Germline CDR1 and CDR2: SGHTA and FQGNSA. Unmatched junction bases numbered 11, after V lost 3 bases and J lost 4 bases. The CDR3 is 17 amino acids. The CDR3 nucleotides read TGTGCCAGCAGCTTCATCACCGGGACAGGGGGAAGGTACGAGCAGTACTTC. This sequence encodes CASSFITGTGGRYEQYF.

The chain has TRBV7-2 and TRBJ1-5, with a weak D call TRBD1 (5 bases). This CDR3 spans 14 amino acids. Germline CDR1 and CDR2: SGHTA and FQGNSA. Trimming removed 5 bases at V and 2 bases at J, with 10 bases between. CDR3 amino acids: CASSQQVGNQPQHF. DNA of the CDR3: TGTGCCAGCAGCCAACAGGTTGGCAATCAGCCCCAGCATTTT.

The chain has TRBV29-1 and TRBJ2-2; TRBD1 agrees at 9 bases. V lost 8 bases, J lost 2 bases, and 12 bases stayed unmatched. This CDR3 has 16 residues. Per germline, CDR1 SQVTM and CDR2 ANQGSEA. The CDR3 region has the DNA TGCAGCCCTATCCCGGGACAGGGACCTAACACCGGGGAGCTGTTTTTT. Protein sequence: CSPIPGQGPNTGELFF.

The chain uses TRBV6-5 and TRBJ1-4; D remains unclear. The CDR3 has 15 residues. V was shortened by 0 bases and J by 1 base, with 6 bases between the two germline ends. Germline CDR1 reads MNHEY; CDR2 reads SVGAGI. This CDR3 reads CASSYSAGTNEKLFF. The CDR3, as DNA: TGTGCCAGCAGTTACTCCGCAGGAACTAATGAAAAACTGTTTTTT.

This sequence joins TRBV6-1 and TRBJ2-7, with D possibly matching TRBD2 (6 bases). The CDR3 has 15 residues. V shed 3 bases and J shed 5 bases, with 17 bases lying between them. Germline loops: CDR1 MNHNS, CDR2 SASEGT. The CDR3 region has the DNA TGTGCCAGCAGTGACGGAGGGGCGGTTTTCCACGAGCAGTACTTC. Translating it yields CASSDGGAVFHEQYF.

This chain joins TRBV13 and TRBJ2-3, with TRBD1 matching 9 bases. Germline CDR1 reads PRHDT; CDR2 reads FYEKMQ (reference sequence). This CDR3 has 14 residues. The J segment lost 6 bases and the V segment lost 6 bases, leaving 7 bases of the junction unmatched. CDR3: CASRGGQGPDTQYF. The DNA for the CDR3 is TGTGCCAGCAGGGGAGGACAGGGGCCGGATACGCAGTATTTT. Using reference TRBV13 and TRBJ2-3 for the parts outside the CDR3, the full variable domain is AAGVIQSPRHLIKEKRETATLKCYPIPRHDTVYWYQQGPGQDPQFLISFYEKMQSDKGSIPDRFSAQQFSDYHSELNMSSLELGDSALYFCASRGGQGPDTQYFGPGTRLTVL.

As concerns this clone: One junction end does not reproduce the germline sequence, and a read error may be involved. The chain links TRBV13 to TRBJ1-1; possibly TRBD1 for D (6 bases). The germline V gene encodes CDR1 PRHDT and CDR2 FYEKMQ (reference sequence). The CDR3 totals 14 residues. The CDR3 here is CAGSTGRVNTEAFF. In DNA form, the CDR3 reads TGTGCCGGCAGCACAGGGAGGGTCAACACTGAAGCTTTCTTT.

This sequence joins TRBV6-6 and TRBJ1-1; D remains unclear. Trimming removed 6 bases at V and 4 bases at J, with 6 bases between. CDR1 MNHNY and CDR2 SVGAGI come from the germline V gene (reference sequence). CDR3 length: 11 amino acids. The CDR3 nucleotides are TGTGCCAGCAGGGCGGGCACTGAAGCTTTCTTT. Protein product: CASRAGTEAFF.

This clone was detected only once. The chain is built from TRBV6-5 and TRBJ2-1, with D perhaps TRBD1 (6 bases). V was pared by 3 bases and J by 4 bases, with 16 bases between. The CDR3 length is 16 residues. The V gene's germline CDR1 is MNHEY and CDR2 SVGAGI. In DNA form, the CDR3 reads TGTGCCAGCAGTTATGACGGGACAATGATATACAATGAGCAGTTCTTC. Translated, it gives CASSYDGTMIYNEQFF.

The chain employs TRBV19 and TRBJ2-2; D unclear. The V gene's germline CDR1 is LNHDA and CDR2 SQIVND (reference sequence). V was cut by 9 bases and J by 4 bases, with 9 bases left in between. This CDR3 has 12 amino acids. Here the CDR3 DNA reads TGTGCCAGCCGAAGAGTCACCGGGGAGCTGTTTTTT. Translated: CASRRVTGELFF.

A single count supports this clone. This chain connects TRBV7-3 to TRBJ1-1; 9 nucleotides line up with TRBD1. The CDR3 spans 12 residues. CDR1 is SGHTA and CDR2 is FQGTGA in the germline V gene. The trim removed 9 bases at V and 3 bases at J, leaving 2 bases unmatched. CDR3 sequence reads: CARGQGYTEAFF. CDR3 coding DNA: TGTGCCAGGGGACAGGGATACACTGAAGCTTTCTTT.

This sequence joins TRBV2 and TRBJ2-1; 11 positions agree with TRBD1. Germline values: CDR1 SNHLY, CDR2 FYNNEI. This CDR3 is built from 16 residues. The J segment lost 7 bases and the V segment lost 2 bases, leaving 7 bases of the junction unmatched. DNA for the CDR3: TGTGCCAGCAGTGAAATCGTAGGGACAGGGGGAAATGAGCAGTTCTTC. It encodes CASSEIVGTGGNEQFF.